These 20 T cell receptor beta chains were all obtained from the same sample, sequenced in a study of radiotherapy plus CTLA-4 blockade in lung cancer. Assay: immunoSEQ multiplex PCR; the TCRdb copy retains only in-frame clones and omits some. The sample gives 30,000 to 40,000 clones, approximately 70% of which show up once; 3% to 4.5% is in the top ten. The sequencing used peripheral blood, collected from a patient treated with radiotherapy plus ipilimumab. The receptors stem from a human donor with non-small cell lung cancer who had stable disease on radiotherapy plus ipilimumab.

The chain recombines TRBV11-3 with TRBJ2-1, with 8 bases matching TRBD2. CDR3 size: 17 residues. J gave up 1 base and V 3 bases, and 8 bases lay outside the gene matches. The germline V gene encodes CDR1 SGHNT and CDR2 YENEEA. The CDR3 DNA reads TGTGCCAGCAGCTTCCCGGGGGGGCAGCTATCCTACAATGAGCAGTTCTTC. Protein product: CASSFPGGQLSYNEQFF.

A few counts support this clone. The rearrangement links TRBV10-3 to TRBJ1-4; D ambiguous. Germline loops: CDR1 ENHRY, CDR2 SYGVKD. The CDR3 is 15 residues long. V was shortened by 0 bases and J by 8 bases, with 13 bases between the two germline ends. CDR3 DNA sequence: TGTGCCATCAGTGAGTCGACCGGAATCGGAGAAAAACTGTTTTTT. Its translation: CAISESTGIGEKLFF.

The rearrangement uses TRBV27 and TRBJ2-3; TRBD1 matches 10 bases. The germline V gene encodes CDR1 MNHEY and CDR2 SMNVEV (reference sequence). The CDR3 totals 18 residues. V gave up 5 bases and J gave up 3 bases; unmatched junction bases: 14. The CDR3 reads CASSPRQGAAVGTDTQYF. Here the CDR3 DNA reads TGTGCCAGCAGTCCGAGACAGGGGGCTGCGGTGGGAACAGATACGCAGTATTTT.

This sequence joins TRBV27 and TRBJ1-4; D is ambiguous. This CDR3 is 15 amino acids long. V lost 6 bases and J lost 0, with 11 bases in between. Germline V gives CDR1 MNHEY, CDR2 SMNVEV (reference sequence). The CDR3 bases are TGTGCCAGCAGGGTTCTCGGGGCAACTAATGAAAAACTGTTTTTT. It is translated as CASRVLGATNEKLFF.

The chain is built from TRBV14 and TRBJ2-2, with 10 bases matching TRBD2. Looked up from germline, CDR1 is SGHDN and CDR2 is FVKESK. The CDR3 sequence is 15 residues long. The J segment lost 4 bases and the V segment lost 4 bases, leaving 3 bases of the junction unmatched. Written as DNA, the CDR3 is TGTGCCAGCAGCCCCGGACTAGCGGTCACCGGGGAGCTGTTTTTT. It encodes CASSPGLAVTGELFF.

The gene calls are TRBV6-6 and TRBJ1-2; D may be TRBD1 (5 bases). With 6 bases removed from V and 1 base from J, the gap between germline ends came to 18 bases. CDR1 and CDR2 (germline): MNHNY, SVGAGI (reference sequence). This CDR3 region has 16 residues. CDR3 DNA: TGTGCCAGCAGATACCTAGCCGGGACTCTTAACTATGGCTACACCTTC. This codes for CASRYLAGTLNYGYTF.

V is TRBV2 and J is TRBJ1-3; D perhaps matches TRBD1 (5 bases). This CDR3 spans 16 amino acids. Trimming pared 2 bases from V and 3 bases from J, leaving 14 bases between. The V gene's germline CDR1 is SNHLY and CDR2 FYNNEI. CDR3 sequence (DNA): TGTGCCAGCAGTGAAATGTGGGGGTTAGGTGGAAACACCATATATTTT. Translated, it gives CASSEMWGLGGNTIYF.

A few counts support this clone. V usage is TRBV6-5 and J usage is TRBJ1-1, with D tentatively TRBD1 (5 bases). Per the germline V gene, CDR1 is MNHEY and CDR2 is SVGAGI. This CDR3 spans 16 amino acids. V lost 4 bases and J lost 1, with 16 bases in between. The DNA for the CDR3 is TGTGCCAGCAGTTCAAATCCCGGGGGGGGGAACACTGAAGCTTTCTTT. This codes for CASSSNPGGGNTEAFF.

This clone was picked up one time. The chain has TRBV5-1 and TRBJ1-2; maybe TRBD1 (6 bases). CDR3 length: 13 residues. Germline V CDR1 and CDR2: SGHRS, YFSETQ. V lost 0 bases, J lost 5 bases, and 8 bases lay in between. The CDR3 nucleotides are TGCGCCAGCAGCTTGGACAGGGTTTATGGCTACACCTTC. Its translation is CASSLDRVYGYTF. Combining the CDR3 with reference TRBV5-1 and TRBJ1-2 gives the whole variable domain KAGVTQTPRYLIKTRGQQVTLSCSPISGHRSVSWYQQTPGQGLQFLFEYFSETQRNKGNFPGRFSGRQFSNSRSEMNVSTLELGDSALYLCASSLDRVYGYTFGSGTRLTVV.

This clone was observed a few times. The chain employs TRBV6-1 and TRBJ2-7; D may be TRBD2 (6 bases). The CDR3 runs 15 residues. V shed 1 base and J shed 3 bases, with 13 bases lying between them. The germline gives CDR1 MNHNS, CDR2 SASEGT. This chain's CDR3 is CASSEGGETRYEQYF. Written as DNA, the CDR3 is TGTGCCAGCAGTGAAGGGGGGGAAACTCGCTACGAGCAGTACTTC.

The chain combines TRBV28 with TRBJ2-7; 8 nucleotides align to TRBD1. The length of the CDR3 is 15 residues. V was pared by 8 bases and J by 1 base, with 10 bases of the junction left unmatched. CDR1 is MDHEN, CDR2 SYDVKM, per germline. The CDR3: CASSSTGAPSYEQYF. Written as DNA, the CDR3 is TGTGCCAGCTCCTCGACAGGGGCCCCATCCTACGAGCAGTACTTC.

In this sample, this clone turned up a few times. This sequence joins TRBV11-3 and TRBJ2-7, with 14 bases aligning to TRBD2. Looked up from germline, CDR1 is SGHNT and CDR2 is YENEEA. The J segment lost 7 bases and the V segment lost 8 bases, leaving 7 bases of the junction unmatched. The CDR3 sequence is 14 residues long. The CDR3 reads CASARLAGGLEQYF. CDR3 bases: TGTGCCAGCGCTAGACTAGCGGGAGGGCTTGAGCAGTACTTC.

About this clone itself: Mismatch with germline at one junction end may stem from a read error. Other DNA variants within this sample encode the same CDR3. V usage is TRBV7-2 and J usage is TRBJ2-5, with 8 nucleotides matching TRBD2. Germline V gives CDR1 SGHTA, CDR2 FQGNSA. The CDR3 contains 16 residues. Here the CDR3 DNA reads TGTGCTAGCAGCTCCTTACGGGGGGGATCACAAGAGACCCAGTACTTC. Protein: CASSSLRGGSQETQYF.

The V gene is TRBV27, the J gene TRBJ2-4; TRBD1 matches 7 bases. CDR1 is MNHEY, CDR2 SMNVEV, per germline (reference sequence). This CDR3 contains 14 residues. J lost 6 bases, V lost 2 bases, and 4 bases had no gene match. Written as DNA, the CDR3 is TGTGCCAGCAGTTTAAGAGGGGGCGGAAACATTCAGTACTTC. Translating gives CASSLRGGGNIQYF.

The chain employs TRBV4-1 and TRBJ1-3; 7 nucleotides agree with TRBD1. The germline V gene has CDR1 MGHRA and CDR2 YSYEKL. This CDR3 is built from 17 residues. V lost 3 bases and J lost 4; bases outside the gene matches: 12. This CDR3 is CASSQAGTASLGNTIYF. The CDR3 coding sequence is TGCGCCAGCAGCCAGGCCGGGACAGCTTCTTTAGGAAACACCATATATTTT.

This chain links TRBV5-6 with TRBJ2-5, with 10 nucleotides matching TRBD1. The end of the DNA is better explained by TRBJ2-7, so the J call may be wrong. Germline assignment: CDR1 SGHDT and CDR2 YYEEEE. This CDR3 has 13 residues. The CDR3 nucleotides read TGTGCCAGCTGGAGACAGGGGGCCTCCGAGCAGTACTTC. Its translation: CASWRQGASEQYF.

V is TRBV7-3 and J is TRBJ2-1; 10 nucleotides align to TRBD2. Germline CDR1 is SGHTA and CDR2 is FQGTGA. V lost 2 bases to trimming and J lost 6 bases; unmatched junction nucleotides: 10. This CDR3 is built from 17 residues. The CDR3 loop reads CASSLFSASGRGNEQFF. The CDR3 DNA sequence: TGTGCCAGCAGCTTATTTTCCGCTAGCGGGAGAGGCAATGAGCAGTTCTTC.

The chain has TRBV28 and TRBJ2-7; possibly TRBD2 for D (5 bases). CDR3 length: 14 residues. Trimming removed 1 base from V and 2 bases from J, with 9 bases in between. From germline, CDR1 is MDHEN and CDR2 SYDVKM. The CDR3 sequence is CASSLLVGTYEQYF. The CDR3, as DNA: TGTGCCAGCAGTTTATTAGTCGGGACCTACGAGCAGTACTTC.

The gene calls are TRBV28 and TRBJ1-6; D is uncertain. Per the germline V gene, CDR1 is MDHEN and CDR2 is SYDVKM. Trimming pared 2 bases from V and 6 bases from J, leaving 8 bases between. The CDR3 extends over 14 amino acids. CDR3 sequence reads: CASSLVTANSPLHF. CDR3 nucleotides: TGTGCCAGCAGTTTAGTTACAGCTAATTCACCCCTCCACTTT.

The chain combines TRBV7-2 with TRBJ1-5; the D gene is possibly TRBD1 (5 bases). V lost 2 bases and J 0 bases, leaving 8 bases between the germline ends. The length of the CDR3 is 15 residues. Germline lookup yields CDR1 SGHTA and CDR2 FQGNSA. The CDR3 DNA follows: TGTGCCAGCAGCTTATCGGGGGTTAGCAATCAGCCCCAGCATTTT. Its translation is CASSLSGVSNQPQHF.